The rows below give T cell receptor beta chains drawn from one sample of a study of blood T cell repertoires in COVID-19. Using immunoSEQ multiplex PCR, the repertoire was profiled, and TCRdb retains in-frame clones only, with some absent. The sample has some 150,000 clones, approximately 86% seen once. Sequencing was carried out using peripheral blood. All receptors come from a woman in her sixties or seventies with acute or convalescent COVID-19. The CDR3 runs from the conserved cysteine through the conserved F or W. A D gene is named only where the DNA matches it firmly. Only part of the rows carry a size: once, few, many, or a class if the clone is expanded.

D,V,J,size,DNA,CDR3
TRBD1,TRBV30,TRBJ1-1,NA,TGTGCCTGGAGTGCCCCGGACAGGGAGGCTGAAGCTTTCTTT,CAWSAPDREAEAFF
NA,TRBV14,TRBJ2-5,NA,TGTGCCAGCAGCCAAGACCGAGACAGCCCTGTAGAGACCCAGTACTTC,CASSQDRDSPVETQYF
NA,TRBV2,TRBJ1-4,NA,TGTGCCAGCAGCTCGGGACTGGCGGGTGAAAAACTGTTTTTT,CASSSGLAGEKLFF
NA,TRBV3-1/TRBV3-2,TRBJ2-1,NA,TGTGCCAGCAGCCCTCTCAGGGGGGCCAGTGAGCAGTTCTTC,CASSPLRGASEQFF
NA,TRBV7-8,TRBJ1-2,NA,TGTGCCAGCAGCTTTGGAACAGGGAGAAACTATGGCTACACCTTC,CASSFGTGRNYGYTF
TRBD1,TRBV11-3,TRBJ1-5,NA,TGTGCCAGCAGCTTACCGGGACAGGGAAAGTTAGTACGGTCTGCCCAGCATTTT,CASSLPGQGKLVRSAQHF
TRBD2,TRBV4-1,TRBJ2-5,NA,TGCGCCAGCAGCCAAGCTCGGGGGGGACCGGAGACCCAGTACTTC,CASSQARGGPETQYF
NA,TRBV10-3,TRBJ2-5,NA,TGTGCCATCAGTGACTATCAAGAGACCCAGTACTTC,CAISDYQETQYF
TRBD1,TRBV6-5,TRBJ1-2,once,TGTGCCAGCAGTTACGGGGACAGAGGGATCTATGGCTACACCTTC,CASSYGDRGIYGYTF
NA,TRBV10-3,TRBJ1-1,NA,TGTGCCATCTCGAGGGGGACCACAATGAACACTGAAGCTTTCTTT,CAISRGTTMNTEAFF
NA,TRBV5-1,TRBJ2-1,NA,TGCGCCAGCAGGGACTCGACTGCTGCTTCCTACAATGAGCAGTTCTTC,CASRDSTAASYNEQFF
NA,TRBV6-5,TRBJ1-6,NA,TGTGCCAGCAGGGGGAGGGTCTCACCCCTCCACTTT,CASRGRVSPLHF
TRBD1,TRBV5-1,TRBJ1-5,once,TGCGCCAGCAGCGAGGGGGCAGATCAGCCCCAGCATTTT,CASSEGADQPQHF
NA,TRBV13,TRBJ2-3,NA,TGTGCCAGCAGCTTAGGCCTTTCAGGGAGCACAGATACGCAGTATTTT,CASSLGLSGSTDTQYF
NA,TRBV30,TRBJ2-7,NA,TGTGCCTGGACGCACAGGGCCCCCTACGAGCAGTACTTC,CAWTHRAPYEQYF
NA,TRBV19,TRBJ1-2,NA,TGTGCCAGTAGTAAGGCAGTCCGGAGCTATGGCTACACCTTC,CASSKAVRSYGYTF
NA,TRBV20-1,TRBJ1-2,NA,TGCAGTGCTAGACAGGTAGATGGCTACACCTTC,CSARQVDGYTF
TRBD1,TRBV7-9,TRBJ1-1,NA,TGTGCCAGCAGCATGGGACAGGTGAACACTGAAGCTTTCTTT,CASSMGQVNTEAFF
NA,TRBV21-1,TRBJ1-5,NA,TGTGCCAGCAGCAAAGAGTTCCAGATTCTTAGCAATCAGCCCCAGCATTTT,CASSKEFQILSNQPQHF
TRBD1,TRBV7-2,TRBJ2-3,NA,TGTGCCAGCAGCTCGTCCGGGACAGGGGGGGCAGATACGCAGTATTTT,CASSSSGTGGADTQYF
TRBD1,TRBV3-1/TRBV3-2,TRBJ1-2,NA,TGTGCCAGCAGCCATACCGGGACAGGGAACTATGGCTACACCTTC,CASSHTGTGNYGYTF
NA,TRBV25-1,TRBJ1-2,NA,TGTGCCAGCAGTGAATTTAGCAGGGCCTATGGCTACACCTTC,CASSEFSRAYGYTF
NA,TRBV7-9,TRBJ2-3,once,TGTGCCAGCAGCTACTACAGCACAGATACGCAGTATTTT,CASSYYSTDTQYF
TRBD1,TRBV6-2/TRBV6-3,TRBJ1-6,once,TGTGCCAGCAGTTACTCACAGGGGTATAATTCACCCCTCCACTTT,CASSYSQGYNSPLHF
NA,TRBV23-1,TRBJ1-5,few,TGCGCCAGCAGTCAATACCGGTACCTTGCTGTTCGTCAGCCCCAGCATTTT,CASSQYRYLAVRQPQHF
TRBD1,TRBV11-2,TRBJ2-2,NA,TGTGCCAGCAGCCCGACAGGGAACGGGGAGCTGTTTTTT,CASSPTGNGELFF
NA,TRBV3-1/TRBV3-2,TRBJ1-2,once,TGTGCCAGCAGCCAAGATGGGGAGGGGCCGAACTATGGCTACACCTTC,CASSQDGEGPNYGYTF
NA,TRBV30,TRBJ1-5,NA,TGTGCCTGGAGCCCACCCGTCGGGGGGGGCAATCAGCCCCAGCATTTT,CAWSPPVGGGNQPQHF
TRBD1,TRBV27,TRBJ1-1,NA,TGTGCCAGCAGCCCATACAGGGGCCTGAACACTGAAGCTTTCTTT,CASSPYRGLNTEAFF
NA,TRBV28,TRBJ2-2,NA,TGTGCCAGCAGCCGTGGAGGCGGGGAGCTGTTTTTT,CASSRGGGELFF
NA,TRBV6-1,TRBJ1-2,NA,TGTGCCAGCAGTGAAGCAGCGGGGGCGGGTGGCTACACCTTC,CASSEAAGAGGYTF
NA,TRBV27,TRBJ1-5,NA,TGTGCCAGCAGTTGGGGGGGGAATCAGCCCCAGCATTTT,CASSWGGNQPQHF
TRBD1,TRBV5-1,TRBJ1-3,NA,TGCGCCAGCAGTACTGGACAGGGGCACTCTGGAAACACCATATATTTT,CASSTGQGHSGNTIYF
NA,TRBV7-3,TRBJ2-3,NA,TGTGCCAGCAGCCCGAGAGGAGATACGCAGTATTTT,CASSPRGDTQYF
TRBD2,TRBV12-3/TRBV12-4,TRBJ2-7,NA,TGTGCCAGCAGATTGCGGGGGACCGGCGAGCAGTACTTC,CASRLRGTGEQYF
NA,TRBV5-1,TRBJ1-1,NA,TGCGCCAGCAACCCGGACTCGAGGGTGAGGTACACTGAAGCTTTCTTT,CASNPDSRVRYTEAFF
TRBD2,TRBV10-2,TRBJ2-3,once,TGCGCCGCAGGGGAGCTAGCGGGGGGCACAGATACGCAGTATTTT,CAAGELAGGTDTQYF
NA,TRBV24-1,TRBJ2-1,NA,TGTGCCACCAGCCCCGACAGTACCTACAATGAGCAGTTCTTC,CATSPDSTYNEQFF
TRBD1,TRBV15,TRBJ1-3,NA,TGTGCCACCAGCGAGTTCCACGTTAGGACAGGGTATCTCTCTGGAAACACCATATATTTT,CATSEFHVRTGYLSGNTIYF
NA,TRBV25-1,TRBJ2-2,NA,TGTGCCACTCAGACTGCCGGGGAGCTGTTTTTT,CATQTAGELFF
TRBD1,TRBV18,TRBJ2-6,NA,TGTGCCAGCTCACCAGGGACAGAGTCTGGGGCCAACGTCCTGACTTTC,CASSPGTESGANVLTF
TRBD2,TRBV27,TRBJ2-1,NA,TGTGCCAGCAGTTCCAGCGGGGACTCCTACAATGAGCAGTTCTTC,CASSSSGDSYNEQFF
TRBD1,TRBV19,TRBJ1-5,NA,TGTGCCAGCCGGATGACAGGGGCTCGGCAGCCCCAGCATTTT,CASRMTGARQPQHF
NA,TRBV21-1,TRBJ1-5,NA,TGTGCCAGCAGCAAAGAACAGGGGACTCAGCCCCAGCATTTT,CASSKEQGTQPQHF
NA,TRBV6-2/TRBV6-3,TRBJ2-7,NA,TGTGCCAGCAGTTATGGGGGCAGATCCTACGAGCAGTACTTC,CASSYGGRSYEQYF
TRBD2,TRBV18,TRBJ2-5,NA,TGTGCCAGCTCCGGGGGGTCCCAAGAGACCCAGTACTTC,CASSGGSQETQYF